Listed here are 7 T cell receptor beta chains from one sample, sequenced in a study of beta chain features in type 1 diabetes. The whole isolated RNA underwent reverse transcription, so sequencing captured expressed TCRB transcripts. The repertoire was sequenced with immunoSEQ multiplex PCR; TCRdb's copy has only in-frame clones and lacks some. Of 810,000 or so clones listed, 15% to 20% are singletons. Sequencing was done on a sample of naive CD4+ T cells from blood. The source is a woman between 18 and 29 years old in good health.

This clone was observed a handful of times. V and J are TRBV6-5 and TRBJ2-5, with 7 bases that match TRBD2. CDR1 is MNHEY, CDR2 SVGAGI, per germline. The CDR3 extends over 13 amino acids. V dropped 6 bases and J dropped 4; count of bases not matched to a gene: 5. The CDR3 coding sequence is TGTGCCAGCAGCCTGCCGGGGGGAGAGACCCAGTACTTC. Its translation is CASSLPGGETQYF.

This chain connects TRBV4-1 to TRBJ2-1; D is perhaps TRBD1 (6 bases). V lost 4 bases and J lost 1, with 14 bases in between. Germline V gene lookup returns CDR1 MGHRA and CDR2 YSYEKL. This CDR3 region has 16 residues. The CDR3 sequence: CASSRKDSISYNEQFF. CDR3 coding DNA: TGCGCCAGCAGCCGGAAGGACAGTATTTCCTACAATGAGCAGTTCTTC.

This clone was seen a handful of times. The chain joins TRBV28 to TRBJ2-5; TRBD2 matches 10 bases. Germline V gene sequence: CDR1 MDHEN, CDR2 SYDVKM. V gave up 3 bases and J gave up 2 bases; unmatched junction bases: 0. This CDR3 has 14 amino acids. As DNA, the CDR3 is TGTGCCAGCAGTTTGACTAGCGGGCAAGAGACCCAGTACTTC. Amino acid sequence: CASSLTSGQETQYF. The whole variable domain, filled in from reference TRBV28 and TRBJ2-5, reads DVKVTQSSRYLVKRTGEKVFLECVQDMDHENMFWYRQDPGLGLRLIYFSYDVKMKEKGDIPEGYSVSREKKERFSLILESASTNQTSMYLCASSLTSGQETQYFGPGTRLLVL.

In this sample, this clone turned up a few times. This chain links TRBV10-3 with TRBJ2-1; D is unclear. V was pared by 4 bases and J by 2 bases, with 3 bases between. Germline-derived CDR1 and CDR2 are ENHRY and SYGVKD. The CDR3 has 12 residues. The CDR3 protein is CAISGPYNEQFF. CDR3 nucleotide sequence: TGTGCCATCAGTGGCCCCTACAATGAGCAGTTCTTC.

This clone was seen a few times. The rearrangement links TRBV2 to TRBJ2-5; 8 nucleotides match TRBD2. The assigned J gene may be wrong: the sequence end matches TRBJ2-7 better. The CDR3 consists of 13 residues. Germline assignment: CDR1 SNHLY and CDR2 FYNNEI. CDR3 sequence reads: CASSGLGTYEQYF. The CDR3 DNA reads as TGTGCCAGCTCGGGACTAGGAACCTACGAGCAGTACTTC.

The rearrangement uses TRBV6-5 and TRBJ1-1; TRBD1 matches at 8 bases. Per the germline V gene, CDR1 is MNHEY and CDR2 is SVGAGI. V lost 7 bases to trimming and J lost 4 bases; unmatched junction nucleotides: 8. CDR3 size: 14 residues. For the CDR3, the DNA is TGTGCCAGCACCAACGGACAGGGCATCACTGAAGCTTTCTTT. Amino acids: CASTNGQGITEAFF.

The rearrangement links TRBV10-3 to TRBJ2-1, with 11 bases identical to TRBD2. Losses at the gene ends were 3 bases for V and 3 bases for J; bases not matched to a gene: 4. This CDR3 has 16 amino acids. CDR1 is ENHRY and CDR2 is SYGVKD in the germline V gene. Here the CDR3 reads CAISDASGRHYNEQFF. In nucleotides, the CDR3 is TGTGCCATCAGTGATGCTAGCGGGAGGCACTACAATGAGCAGTTCTTC.